This TCR beta chain came from a study of shared clonotypes between healthy human individuals. Positively selected for CCR7, the CD45RO-negative cells used as naive CD8 cells excluded terminally differentiated effector memory CD45RA+ cells. Details on this clone: Antigen specificity is unknown.

In the authors' workflow: With immunoSEQ giving junction-only sequences and no quality scores, filtering differed. Measured with immunoSEQ multiplex PCR; TCRdb has only the in-frame clones, and not every one. From that table come the V and J calls and clone size; the DNA was used to work out D and trimming. The table has about 580,000 clones, 95% to 98% seen once. Findings and caveats of the study: Clonotype sharing among donors likely depends on sequencing depth.

V lost 0 bases, J lost 2 bases, and 15 bases lay in between. CDR1 is SGHRS, CDR2 YFSETQ, per germline. This CDR3 comprises 17 residues. The source of this sequence is a man aged 30 to 45 in good health. The V gene is TRBV5-1, the J gene TRBJ2-1; no reliable D call. Sequences were obtained from naive CD8+ T cells sorted from blood. The DNA for the CDR3 is TGCGCCAGCAGCTTGGCTGGGCTCCCGAGCGCCTACAATGAGCAGTTCTTC. This codes for CASSLAGLPSAYNEQFF.